This TCR beta chain stems from a study of Graves' ophthalmopathy and Graves' hyperthyroidism. The PBMCs used were ones drawn from approximately 10 ml of fresh peripheral blood. The CDR3 spans 16 residues. The ends lost 1 base at V and 6 bases at J; junction bases unmatched: 7. Germline CDR1 reads SGHVS; CDR2 reads FNYEAQ. This clonotype was counted ten times or more. Amplified TCR beta CDR3 regions were obtained using RNA transcripts as template. In the first round, RT-PCR was carried out with HTBI primers, and a multiplex PCR formed the second round. MiXCR, run by TCRdb on the multiplex PCR reads, gives a single entry per CDR3 protein. The table lists about 220,000 distinct CDR3 sequences, 20% to 25% of them singletons, with around 40% in the top ten.

The clonotype was recovered from a woman aged 50 to 65 with Graves' ophthalmopathy. The chain carries TRBV7-6 and TRBJ2-2, with 8 bases identical to TRBD1. The specimen was peripheral blood. The CDR3 region is CASSLGRTGMAGELFF. The CDR3 DNA sequence: TGTGCCAGCAGCTTAGGAAGGACAGGGATGGCCGGGGAGCTGTTTTTT.